This T cell receptor (beta chain) was retrieved from a study of CD8 T cells in ankylosing spondylitis. Study-level points and caveats: Disease-associated clones were reportedly significantly overrepresented in matched ankylosing spondylitis synovial fluid. Clones linked to the disease showed a CD8+ phenotype. They occurred at relatively low frequencies in peripheral blood. Some motif variants had been reported before (in reactive arthritis synovial fluid and blood). Seemingly distinctive of ankylosing spondylitis blood was a TCR beta motif formed by eight highly homologous variants.

Germline V lookup: CDR1 DFQATT, CDR2 SNEGSKA (reference sequence). CDR3 length equals 13 residues. V gave up 3 bases and J gave up 2 bases, with 10 bases separating them. This clonotype was picked up many times. Antigen unknown. Quantitative barcoded 5'-RACE was used to prepare TCR beta libraries. TCRdb re-called the 5' RACE reads with MiXCR, one entry per CDR3 protein. The data hold fewer than 550,000 distinct CDR3 sequences, with about 5% observed a single time. The specimen sequenced was blood, either unsorted or a sorted T cell fraction (not recorded which). The receptor's source is a male donor with ankylosing spondylitis. The chain joins TRBV20-1 to TRBJ1-2; D is unclear. The CDR3 is CSASSSTNYGYTF. The CDR3 nucleotides read TGCAGTGCTAGTTCGTCGACAAACTATGGCTACACCTTC.